Presented here are 5 T cell receptor beta chains from one specimen sequenced in a study of cytomegalovirus exposure and HLA in healthy donors. The method was immunoSEQ multiplex PCR; TCRdb's version includes in-frame clones alone and lacks a portion of them. The sample yields 80,000 to 100,000 clones, roughly 84% seen once. Sequencing was done on a sample of PBMCs. These receptors originate from a man aged 18 to 30 in good health and CMV-seropositive.

The chain uses TRBV9 and TRBJ2-2; possible D gene TRBD1, 6 bases. The CDR3 length is 14 residues. Germline-derived CDR1 and CDR2 are SGDLS and YYNGEE. V shed 4 bases and J shed 8 bases, with 15 bases lying between them. In nucleotides, the CDR3 is TGTGCCAGCAGCAAGTACAGGGCCAGGGGGGAGCTGTTTTTT. Its translation is CASSKYRARGELFF. The full variable domain, completed using reference TRBV9 and TRBJ2-2, is DSGVTQTPKHLITATGQRVTLRCSPRSGDLSVYWYQQSLDQGLQFLIQYYNGEERAKGNILERFSAQQFPDLHSELNLSSLELGDSALYFCASSKYRARGELFFGEGSRLTVL.

V gene TRBV7-2 combines with J gene TRBJ2-7; 7 bases line up with TRBD2. This CDR3 contains 15 residues. The J segment lost 3 bases and the V segment lost 0 bases, leaving 5 bases of the junction unmatched. Germline CDR1 reads SGHTA; CDR2 reads FQGNSA. CDR3 bases: TGTGCCAGCAGCTTAGCGGGGGGGTTAAGCTACGAGCAGTACTTC. Amino acids: CASSLAGGLSYEQYF.

This CDR3 reads CASGWIVEGWDEQFF. The CDR3 DNA follows: TGTGCTAGTGGTTGGATCGTGGAGGGGTGGGATGAGCAGTTCTTC. The chain links TRBV12-5 to TRBJ2-1; TRBD2 might be the D (6 bases). Trimming shortened V by 4 bases and J by 8 bases, and 18 bases separated the two germline ends. The germline V gene has CDR1 LGHNT and CDR2 FRNRAP. The CDR3 contains 15 residues.

The DNA for the CDR3 is TGTGCCAGCAGTCCCCTTATTAGCACAGATACGCAGTATTTT. Translating it yields CASSPLISTDTQYF. J is TRBJ2-3 and V is TRBV28, with D unclear. Germline V CDR1 and CDR2: MDHEN, SYDVKM. The ends were cut back, 5 bases at V and 0 bases at J, with 9 bases in the middle. This CDR3 is 14 amino acids long.

The chain joins TRBV14 to TRBJ2-5, with TRBD2 identical over 11 bases. V was clipped by 3 bases and J by 3 bases; unmatched bases: 12. From germline, CDR1 is SGHDN and CDR2 FVKESK. This CDR3 spans 18 amino acids. The CDR3 bases are TGTGCCAGCAGCCACGGTGCTCTAGCGGGGGGAAAAAAAGAGACCCAGTACTTC. Protein product: CASSHGALAGGKKETQYF.